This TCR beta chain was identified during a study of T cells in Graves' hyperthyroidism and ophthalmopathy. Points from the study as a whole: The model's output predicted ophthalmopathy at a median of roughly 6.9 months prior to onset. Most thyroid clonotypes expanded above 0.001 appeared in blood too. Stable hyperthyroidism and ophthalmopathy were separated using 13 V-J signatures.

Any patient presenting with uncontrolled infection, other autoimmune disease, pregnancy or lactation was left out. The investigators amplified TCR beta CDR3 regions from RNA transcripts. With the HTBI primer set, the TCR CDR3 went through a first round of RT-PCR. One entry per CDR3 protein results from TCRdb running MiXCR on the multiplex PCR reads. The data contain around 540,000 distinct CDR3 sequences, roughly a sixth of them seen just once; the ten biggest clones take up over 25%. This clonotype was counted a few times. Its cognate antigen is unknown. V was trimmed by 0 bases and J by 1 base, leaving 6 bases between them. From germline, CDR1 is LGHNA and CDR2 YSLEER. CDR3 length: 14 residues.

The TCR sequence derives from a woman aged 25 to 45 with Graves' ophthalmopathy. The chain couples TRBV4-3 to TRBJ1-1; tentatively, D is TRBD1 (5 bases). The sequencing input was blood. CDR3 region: CASSQDTGNTEAFF. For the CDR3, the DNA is TGCGCCAGCAGCCAAGATACAGGGAACACTGAAGCTTTCTTT.